A single TCR beta chain is shown here with its context. Additional DNA sequences in this sample encode the identical CDR3. The data derive from a study of blood T cell repertoires in COVID-19. Germline assignment: CDR1 KGHSH and CDR2 LQKENI. With 3 bases removed from V and 0 bases from J, the gap between germline ends came to 8 bases. The CDR3 is 15 amino acids. Using immunoSEQ multiplex PCR, the repertoire was profiled, and TCRdb retains in-frame clones only, with some absent. Of some 240,000 clones listed, less than 90% are singletons. This sequence was found in a woman aged 40 to 55 who had recovered from COVID-19. Sequenced sample: peripheral blood. The rearrangement joins TRBV18 to TRBJ2-2; TRBD1 is a possible D gene (6 bases). The CDR3: CASSPGASNTGELFF. As DNA, the CDR3 is TGTGCCAGCTCACCGGGGGCTTCGAACACCGGGGAGCTGTTTTTT.